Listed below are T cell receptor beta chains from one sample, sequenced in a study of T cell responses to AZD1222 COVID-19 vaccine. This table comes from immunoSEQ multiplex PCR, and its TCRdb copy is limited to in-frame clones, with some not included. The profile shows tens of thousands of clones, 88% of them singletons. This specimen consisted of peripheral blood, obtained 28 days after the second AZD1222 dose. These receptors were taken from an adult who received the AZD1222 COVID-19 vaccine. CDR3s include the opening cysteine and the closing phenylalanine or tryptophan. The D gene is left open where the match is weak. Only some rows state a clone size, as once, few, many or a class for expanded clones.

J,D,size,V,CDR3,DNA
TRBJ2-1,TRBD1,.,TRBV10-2,CASSEFLQGAVYNEQFF,TGCGCCAGCAGTGAGTTCCTACAGGGGGCTGTGTACAATGAGCAGTTCTTC
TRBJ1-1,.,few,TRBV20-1,CSASRQTEAFF,TGCAGTGCTAGCCGACAGACTGAAGCTTTCTTT
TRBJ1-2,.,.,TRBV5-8,CASSRANYGYTF,TGTGCCAGCAGCCGAGCTAACTATGGCTACACCTTC
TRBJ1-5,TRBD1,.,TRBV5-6,CASSQGVSNQPQHF,TGTGCCAGCAGTCAGGGGGTTAGCAATCAGCCCCAGCATTTT
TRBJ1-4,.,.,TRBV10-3,CAISDREWDEKLFF,TGTGCCATCAGTGACCGGGAATGGGATGAAAAACTGTTTTTT
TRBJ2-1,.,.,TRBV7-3,CASSLISTGNEQFF,TGTGCCAGCAGCTTAATTTCTACGGGCAATGAGCAGTTCTTC
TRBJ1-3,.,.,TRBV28,CASSSPPGHSGNTIYF,TGTGCCAGCAGTTCTCCCCCGGGACACTCTGGAAACACCATATATTTT
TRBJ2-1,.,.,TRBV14,CASSQERALLYNEQFF,TGTGCCAGCAGCCAAGAACGGGCACTCCTTTACAATGAGCAGTTCTTC
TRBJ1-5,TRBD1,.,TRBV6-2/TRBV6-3,CASSRQTGAYNQPQHF,TGTGCCAGCAGCCGCCAGACAGGGGCGTACAATCAGCCCCAGCATTTT
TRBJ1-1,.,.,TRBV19,CASSRAQGPPVAFF,TGTGCCAGTAGTAGAGCTCAGGGGCCACCGGTAGCTTTCTTT
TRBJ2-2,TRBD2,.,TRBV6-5,CASSLAGGITGELFF,TGTGCCAGCAGCCTAGCGGGGGGAATCACCGGGGAGCTGTTTTTT
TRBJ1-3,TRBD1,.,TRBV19,CASKGTGTGNTIYF,TGTGCCAGCAAAGGGACAGGGACTGGAAACACCATATATTTT
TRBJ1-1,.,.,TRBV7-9,CASSLVLGLNTEAFF,TGTGCCAGCAGCTTAGTGTTGGGTTTGAACACTGAAGCTTTCTTT
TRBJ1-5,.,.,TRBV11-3,CASSLEAGQPQHF,TGTGCCAGCAGCTTAGAAGCAGGTCAGCCCCAGCATTTT
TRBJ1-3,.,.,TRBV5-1,CASSGSSGNTIYF,TGCGCCAGCAGCGGATCCTCTGGAAACACCATATATTTT
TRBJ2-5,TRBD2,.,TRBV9,CASSGSGGGETQYF,TGTGCCAGCAGCGGTAGCGGGGGGGGCGAGACCCAGTACTTC
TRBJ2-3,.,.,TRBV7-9,CASSPTMGGDTQYF,TGTGCCAGCAGCCCGACGATGGGGGGAGATACGCAGTATTTT
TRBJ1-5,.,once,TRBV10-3,CAVATRDQPQHF,TGTGCCGTAGCCACGCGGGATCAGCCCCAGCATTTT
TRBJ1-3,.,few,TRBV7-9,CASSPTQNTIYF,TGTGCCAGCAGCCCAACACAAAACACCATATATTTT
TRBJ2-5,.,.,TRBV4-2,CASSQERRQYF,TGTGCCAGCAGCCAAGAGAGGCGGCAGTACTTC
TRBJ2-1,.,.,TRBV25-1,CASSALELPEQFF,TGTGCCAGCAGTGCCCTGGAGCTCCCCGAGCAGTTCTTC
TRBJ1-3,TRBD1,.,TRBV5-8,CASRDTGAGNTIYF,TGTGCCAGCAGGGATACAGGGGCTGGAAACACCATATATTTT
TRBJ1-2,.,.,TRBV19,CASKGGDYGYTF,TGTGCCAGTAAGGGGGGCGACTATGGCTACACCTTC
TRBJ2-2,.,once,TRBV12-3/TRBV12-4,CASRQQGPGELFF,TGTGCCAGCAGACAACAGGGCCCCGGGGAGCTGTTTTTT
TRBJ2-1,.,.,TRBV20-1,CGLSSYNEQFF,TGTGGTTTAAGCTCCTACAATGAGCAGTTCTTC
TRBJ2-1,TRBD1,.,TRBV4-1,CASSPSRGTGFYGEQFF,TGCGCCAGCAGCCCATCTCGCGGGACAGGTTTTTACGGTGAGCAGTTCTTC